This T cell receptor beta chain was observed in a study of T cell repertoires in cytomegalovirus infection. The sample holds a few counts of this clonotype. Its antigen is not known. TCRdb analysed the reads with MiXCR anew, one entry per CDR3 protein. The data contain fewer than 200,000 distinct CDR3 sequences, roughly 19% of them seen just once; the ten biggest clones take up around 3.1%. This CDR3 has 11 residues. V lost 2 bases and J lost 3, with 1 base in between. Germline V gene data show CDR1 as MNHEY and CDR2 as SVGAGI. General observations from the study: Frequencies of public TCR beta families were cumulated, and this identified carriers of CMV plus the relevant HLA.

The TCR comes from a human donor in good health (CMV status not recorded). Some clones in this sample may be carry-over from other donors' samples. Specimen: PBMCs. The chain is built from TRBV6-5 and TRBJ2-5; no clear D gene. Written as DNA, the CDR3 is TGTGCCAGCAGTTACAAAGAGACCCAGTACTTC. It translates to CASSYKETQYF.